Listed below are T cell receptor beta chains from one sample, sequenced in a study of T cells after posttransplantation cyclophosphamide. Data came from immunoSEQ multiplex PCR; TCRdb stores just in-frame clones and leaves some out. In total the sample includes around 24,000 clones, none of them seen once. What was sequenced was PBMCs. Receptors were obtained from a woman in her sixties in good health, CMV-negative, and a related stem cell transplant donor. CDR3s include the opening cysteine and the closing phenylalanine or tryptophan. Each record gives: J gene, V gene, D gene, CDR3 protein. A D gene is named only where the DNA matches it firmly.

j_gene: TRBJ2-1; v_gene: TRBV4-2; d_gene: TRBD2; CDR3aa: CASSQDIDSGRPKDNEQFF
j_gene: TRBJ2-1; v_gene: TRBV7-2; d_gene: -; CDR3aa: CASNRAASYNEQFF
j_gene: TRBJ2-7; v_gene: TRBV11-3; d_gene: -; CDR3aa: CASSHPRADYANEQYF
j_gene: TRBJ2-2; v_gene: TRBV19; d_gene: -; CDR3aa: CASSKRAGELFF
j_gene: TRBJ2-3; v_gene: TRBV4-2; d_gene: TRBD1; CDR3aa: CASSQERSGGLQGTQYF
j_gene: TRBJ2-3; v_gene: TRBV7-6; d_gene: TRBD2; CDR3aa: CASSLEGLAGGPTDTQYF
j_gene: TRBJ2-7; v_gene: TRBV10-3; d_gene: -; CDR3aa: CAISSRDSGYEQYF
j_gene: TRBJ2-7; v_gene: TRBV11-3; d_gene: TRBD2; CDR3aa: CASSLEAGGPHEQYF
j_gene: TRBJ1-6; v_gene: TRBV30; d_gene: -; CDR3aa: CAWSVTQFNSPLHF
j_gene: TRBJ2-4; v_gene: TRBV19; d_gene: -; CDR3aa: CASSILQVATKNIQYF
j_gene: TRBJ1-2; v_gene: TRBV28; d_gene: TRBD1; CDR3aa: CASSWDSGYTF
j_gene: TRBJ1-1; v_gene: TRBV18; d_gene: -; CDR3aa: CASSPGTNTEAFF
j_gene: TRBJ2-3; v_gene: TRBV2; d_gene: TRBD2; CDR3aa: CASSGPGLAGGTDTQYF
j_gene: TRBJ1-6; v_gene: TRBV9; d_gene: TRBD1; CDR3aa: CASTRGRGSPLHF
j_gene: TRBJ2-1; v_gene: TRBV7-9; d_gene: TRBD2; CDR3aa: CASSQSGGVWNEQFF
j_gene: TRBJ2-2; v_gene: TRBV13; d_gene: -; CDR3aa: CASSQGGGTDTGELFF
j_gene: TRBJ1-3; v_gene: TRBV6-6; d_gene: -; CDR3aa: CASRTGIRNTIYF
j_gene: TRBJ2-1; v_gene: TRBV7-2; d_gene: TRBD2; CDR3aa: CASSLSGRHNEQFF
j_gene: TRBJ2-3; v_gene: TRBV7-3; d_gene: TRBD2; CDR3aa: CASSTSGRSDTQYF
j_gene: TRBJ1-2; v_gene: TRBV19; d_gene: -; CDR3aa: CASSLSARSYTF
j_gene: TRBJ1-4; v_gene: TRBV2; d_gene: TRBD1; CDR3aa: CASREDRGRMEKLFF
j_gene: TRBJ2-5; v_gene: TRBV7-2; d_gene: TRBD1; CDR3aa: CASSLVQGAWETQYF
j_gene: TRBJ2-3; v_gene: TRBV7-9; d_gene: -; CDR3aa: CASSFGPRSTDTQYF
j_gene: TRBJ2-1; v_gene: TRBV29-1; d_gene: TRBD1; CDR3aa: CSVTRQGAWDEQFF
j_gene: TRBJ2-3; v_gene: TRBV20-1; d_gene: -; CDR3aa: CTSASTDTQYF
j_gene: TRBJ2-1; v_gene: TRBV9; d_gene: TRBD2; CDR3aa: CASSTSGTVYNEQFF
j_gene: TRBJ1-1; v_gene: TRBV6-1; d_gene: -; CDR3aa: CASSELAGGGSEAFF
j_gene: TRBJ2-1; v_gene: TRBV5-4; d_gene: TRBD2; CDR3aa: CASSLGLAGWDEQFF
j_gene: TRBJ2-3; v_gene: TRBV7-2; d_gene: -; CDR3aa: CASSFQGADTQYF